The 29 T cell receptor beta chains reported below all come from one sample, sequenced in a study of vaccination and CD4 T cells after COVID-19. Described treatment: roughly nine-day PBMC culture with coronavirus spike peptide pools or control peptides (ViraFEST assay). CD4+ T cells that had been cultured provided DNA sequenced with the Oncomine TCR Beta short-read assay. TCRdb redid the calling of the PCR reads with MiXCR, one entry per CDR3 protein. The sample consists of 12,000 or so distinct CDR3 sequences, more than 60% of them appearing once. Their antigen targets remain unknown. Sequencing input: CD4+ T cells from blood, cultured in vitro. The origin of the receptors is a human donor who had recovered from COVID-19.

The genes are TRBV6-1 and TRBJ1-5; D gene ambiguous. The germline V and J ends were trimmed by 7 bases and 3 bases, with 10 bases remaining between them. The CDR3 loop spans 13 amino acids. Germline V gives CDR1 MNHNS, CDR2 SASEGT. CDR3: CASIGHYNQPQHF. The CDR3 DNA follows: TGTGCCAGCATCGGTCACTACAATCAGCCCCAGCATTTT.

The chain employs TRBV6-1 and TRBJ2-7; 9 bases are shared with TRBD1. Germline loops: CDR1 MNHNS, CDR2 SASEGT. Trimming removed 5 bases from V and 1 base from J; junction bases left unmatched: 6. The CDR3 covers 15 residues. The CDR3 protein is CASSRGTGISYEQYF. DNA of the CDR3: TGTGCCAGCAGTAGGGGGACAGGGATTTCCTACGAGCAGTACTTC.

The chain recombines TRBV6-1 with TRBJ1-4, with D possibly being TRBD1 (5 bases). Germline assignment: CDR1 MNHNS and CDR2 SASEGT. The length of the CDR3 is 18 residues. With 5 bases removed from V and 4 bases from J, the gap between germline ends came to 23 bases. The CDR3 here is CASSRTLNVRGLNEKLFF. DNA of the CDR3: TGTGCCAGCAGTCGAACCCTTAACGTCCGGGGACTTAATGAAAAACTGTTTTTT.

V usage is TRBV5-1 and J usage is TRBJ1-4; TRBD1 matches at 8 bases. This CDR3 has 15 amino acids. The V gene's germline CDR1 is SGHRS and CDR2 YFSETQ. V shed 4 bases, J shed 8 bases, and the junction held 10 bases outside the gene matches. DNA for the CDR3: TGCGCCAGCAGCATACTAGGGACAGGTCGAGAAAAACTGTTTTTT. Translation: CASSILGTGREKLFF.

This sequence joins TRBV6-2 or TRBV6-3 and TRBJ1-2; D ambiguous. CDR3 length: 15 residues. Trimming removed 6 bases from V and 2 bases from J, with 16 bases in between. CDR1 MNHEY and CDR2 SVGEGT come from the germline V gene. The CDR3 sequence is CASRPPGRRNYGYTF. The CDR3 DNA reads TGTGCCAGCAGGCCCCCGGGCCGACGAAACTATGGCTACACCTTC.

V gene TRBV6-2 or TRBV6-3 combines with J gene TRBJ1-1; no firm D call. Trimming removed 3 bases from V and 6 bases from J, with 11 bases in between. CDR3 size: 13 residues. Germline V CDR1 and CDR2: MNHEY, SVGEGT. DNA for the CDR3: TGTGCCAGCAGTTATCACGACTCGCCTGAAGCTTTCTTT. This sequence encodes CASSYHDSPEAFF.

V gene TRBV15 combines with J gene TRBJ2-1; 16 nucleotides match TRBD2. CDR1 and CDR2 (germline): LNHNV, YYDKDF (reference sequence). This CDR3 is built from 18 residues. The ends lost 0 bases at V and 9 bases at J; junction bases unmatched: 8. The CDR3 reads CATSRDPAGTSGRVEQFF. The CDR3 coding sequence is TGTGCCACCAGCAGAGATCCCGCCGGGACTAGCGGGAGGGTTGAGCAGTTCTTC.

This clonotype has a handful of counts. The CDR3 nucleotides read TGTGCCAGCGGCCATTTTTACCAGGGGAGCTCCTATAATTCACCCCTCCACTTT. This encodes CASGHFYQGSSYNSPLHF. The chain joins TRBV6-4 to TRBJ1-6, with D possibly TRBD1 on 6 matching bases. Looked up from germline, CDR1 is MRHNA and CDR2 is SNTAGT. Trimming cost V 8 bases and J 0 bases, with 20 bases left between them. The CDR3 contains 18 residues.

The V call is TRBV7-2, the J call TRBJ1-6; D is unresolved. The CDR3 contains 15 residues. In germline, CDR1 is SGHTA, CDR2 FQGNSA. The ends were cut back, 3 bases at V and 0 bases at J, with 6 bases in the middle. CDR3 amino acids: CASSFGSSYNSPLHF. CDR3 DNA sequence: TGTGCCAGCAGCTTTGGGAGCTCCTATAATTCACCCCTCCACTTT.

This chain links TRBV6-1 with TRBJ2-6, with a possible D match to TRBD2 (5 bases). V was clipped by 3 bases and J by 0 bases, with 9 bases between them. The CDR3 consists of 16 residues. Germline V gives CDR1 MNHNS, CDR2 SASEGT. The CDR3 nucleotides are TGTGCCAGCAGTGATAGCGCCGGCTCTGGGGCCAACGTCCTGACTTTC. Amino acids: CASSDSAGSGANVLTF.

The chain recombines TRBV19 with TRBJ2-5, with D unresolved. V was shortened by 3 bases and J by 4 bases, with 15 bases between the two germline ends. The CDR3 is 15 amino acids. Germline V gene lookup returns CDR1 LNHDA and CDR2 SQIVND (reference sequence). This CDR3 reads CASSIYSSLGETQYF. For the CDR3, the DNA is TGTGCCAGTAGTATCTATTCATCTCTGGGAGAGACCCAGTACTTC.

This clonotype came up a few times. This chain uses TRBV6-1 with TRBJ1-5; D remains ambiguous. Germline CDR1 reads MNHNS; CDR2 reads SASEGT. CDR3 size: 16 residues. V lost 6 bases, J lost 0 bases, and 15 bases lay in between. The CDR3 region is CASSGQSVYSNQPQHF. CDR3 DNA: TGTGCCAGCAGCGGGCAGAGTGTGTATAGCAATCAGCCCCAGCATTTT.

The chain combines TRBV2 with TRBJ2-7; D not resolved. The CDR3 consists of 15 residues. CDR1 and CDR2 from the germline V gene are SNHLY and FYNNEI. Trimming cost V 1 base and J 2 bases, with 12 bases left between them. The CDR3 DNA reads TGTGCCAGCAGTGAAGAGGGCAGATCCACCTACGAGCAGTACTTC. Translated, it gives CASSEEGRSTYEQYF.

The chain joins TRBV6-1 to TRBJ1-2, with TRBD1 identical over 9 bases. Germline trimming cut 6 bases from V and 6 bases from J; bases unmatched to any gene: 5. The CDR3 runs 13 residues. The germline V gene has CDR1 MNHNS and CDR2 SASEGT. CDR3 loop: CASRGTGKNGYTF. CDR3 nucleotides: TGTGCCAGCAGGGGGACAGGGAAGAATGGCTACACCTTC.

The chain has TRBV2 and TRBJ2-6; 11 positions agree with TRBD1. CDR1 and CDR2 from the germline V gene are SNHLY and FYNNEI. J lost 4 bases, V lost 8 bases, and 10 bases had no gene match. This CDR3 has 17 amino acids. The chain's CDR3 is CASGADRGPLGANVLTF. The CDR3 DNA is TGTGCCAGCGGAGCGGACAGGGGGCCCTTAGGGGCCAACGTCCTGACTTTC.

CDR3 in DNA: TGTGCCAGCAGCTTACCGGGACAGGGAAAGGGACAGCCCCAGCATTTT. Protein sequence: CASSLPGQGKGQPQHF. The chain combines TRBV28 with TRBJ1-5; TRBD1 matches at 9 bases. This CDR3 comprises 16 residues. Per germline, CDR1 MDHEN and CDR2 SYDVKM. V was pared by 6 bases and J by 7 bases, with 13 bases of the junction left unmatched.

This CDR3 reads CASSHQGGNTEAFF. CDR3 in DNA: TGTGCCAGCAGTCACCAGGGCGGGAACACTGAAGCTTTCTTT. The gene calls are TRBV6-1 and TRBJ1-1; a weak D match, TRBD1 (5 bases). Looked up from germline, CDR1 is MNHNS and CDR2 is SASEGT. CDR3 length equals 14 residues. The V end lost 5 bases, the J end lost 1 base, and 11 bases lay between the germline ends.

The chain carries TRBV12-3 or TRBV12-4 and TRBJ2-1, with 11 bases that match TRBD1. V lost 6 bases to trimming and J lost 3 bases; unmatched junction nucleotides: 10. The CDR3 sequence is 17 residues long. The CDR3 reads CASSWLTGTGGYNEQFF. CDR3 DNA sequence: TGTGCCAGCAGCTGGCTAACCGGGACAGGGGGCTACAATGAGCAGTTCTTC.

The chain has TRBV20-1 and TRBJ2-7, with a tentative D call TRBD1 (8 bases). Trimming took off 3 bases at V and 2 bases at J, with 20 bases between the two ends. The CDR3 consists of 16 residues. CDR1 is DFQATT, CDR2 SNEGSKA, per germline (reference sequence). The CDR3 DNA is TGCAGTGCTAGTGGGGGGAGGGGACAGGTTCCCTACGAGCAGTACTTC. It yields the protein CSASGGRGQVPYEQYF.

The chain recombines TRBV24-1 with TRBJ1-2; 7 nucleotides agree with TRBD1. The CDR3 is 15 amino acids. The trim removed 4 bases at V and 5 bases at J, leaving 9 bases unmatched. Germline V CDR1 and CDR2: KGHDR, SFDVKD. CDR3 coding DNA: TGTGCCACCAGTGAAAGTGGCAGGGGGGGTTATGGCTACACCTTC. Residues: CATSESGRGGYGYTF.

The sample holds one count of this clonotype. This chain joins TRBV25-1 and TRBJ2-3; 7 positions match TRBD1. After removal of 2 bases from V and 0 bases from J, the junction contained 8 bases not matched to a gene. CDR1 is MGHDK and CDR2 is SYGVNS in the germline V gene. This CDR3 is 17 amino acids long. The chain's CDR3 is CASSENTRTGSTDTQYF. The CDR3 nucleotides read TGTGCCAGCAGTGAAAATACTAGGACAGGTAGCACAGATACGCAGTATTTT.

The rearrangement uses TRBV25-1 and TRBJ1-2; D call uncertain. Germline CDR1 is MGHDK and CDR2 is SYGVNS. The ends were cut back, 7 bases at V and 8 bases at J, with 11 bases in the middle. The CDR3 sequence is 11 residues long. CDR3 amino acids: CASTNGVGYTF. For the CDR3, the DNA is TGTGCCAGCACAAACGGGGTAGGCTACACCTTC.

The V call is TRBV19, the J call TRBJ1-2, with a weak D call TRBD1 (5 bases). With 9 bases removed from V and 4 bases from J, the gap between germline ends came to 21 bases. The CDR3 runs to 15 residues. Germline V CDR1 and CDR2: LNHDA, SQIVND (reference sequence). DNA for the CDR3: TGTGCCAGCGCCCCGGGCGGGGCTCGGGGCTATGGCTACACCTTC. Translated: CASAPGGARGYGYTF.

Written as DNA, the CDR3 is TGTGCCAGTACCCCGTCATACCTGAACACTGAAGCTTTCTTT. Encoded protein: CASTPSYLNTEAFF. J is TRBJ1-1 and V is TRBV19; D is undetermined. The CDR3 contains 14 residues. Between the trimmed V and J ends, which lost 7 bases and 0 bases, there was a span of 12 bases. Looked up from germline, CDR1 is LNHDA and CDR2 is SQIVND (reference sequence).

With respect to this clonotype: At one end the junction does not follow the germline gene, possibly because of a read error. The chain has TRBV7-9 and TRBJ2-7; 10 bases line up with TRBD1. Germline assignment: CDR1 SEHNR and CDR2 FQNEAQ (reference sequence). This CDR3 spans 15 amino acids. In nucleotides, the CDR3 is TGTACCAGCAGCTTTCGACAGGGGGCTAACTACGAGCAGTACTTC. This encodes CTSSFRQGANYEQYF.

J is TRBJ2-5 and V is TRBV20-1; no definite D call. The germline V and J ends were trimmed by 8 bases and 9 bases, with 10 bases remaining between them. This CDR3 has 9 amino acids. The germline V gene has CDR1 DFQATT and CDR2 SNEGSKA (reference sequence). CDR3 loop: CSSSGAQYF. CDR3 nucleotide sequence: TGCAGTTCCTCTGGGGCCCAGTACTTC.

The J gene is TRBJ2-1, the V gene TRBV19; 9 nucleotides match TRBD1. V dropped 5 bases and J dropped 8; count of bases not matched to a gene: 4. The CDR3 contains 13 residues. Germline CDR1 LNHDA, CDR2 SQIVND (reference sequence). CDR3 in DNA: TGTGCCAGTAGTCACAGGGGGCAACATGAGCAGTTCTTC. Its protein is CASSHRGQHEQFF.

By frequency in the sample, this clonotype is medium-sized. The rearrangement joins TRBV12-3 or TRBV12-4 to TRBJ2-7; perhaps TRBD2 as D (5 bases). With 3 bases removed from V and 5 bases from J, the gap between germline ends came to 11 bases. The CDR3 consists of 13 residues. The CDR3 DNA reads TGTGCCAGCAGTTTCCGGGGTCGCGACGAGCAGTACTTC. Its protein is CASSFRGRDEQYF.

This CDR3 reads CSARSGLAGEQYF. The CDR3 DNA reads TGCAGTGCTCGCTCCGGACTAGCGGGGGAGCAGTACTTC. The chain employs TRBV20-1 and TRBJ2-7, with TRBD2 matching over 12 bases. Germline CDR1 is DFQATT and CDR2 is SNEGSKA (reference sequence). The V gene end was trimmed by 5 bases and the J gene end by 7 bases; junction bases not matched to a gene: 6. The CDR3 has 13 residues.